This TCR beta chain appears in the sequencing data of a study of blood T cells in healthy people across ages. Overall study results and limits: With age, beta diversity per million T cells declined roughly linearly, significantly by approximately 40.

Germline V lookup: CDR1 MDHEN, CDR2 SYDVKM. V shed 3 bases and J shed 3 bases, with 12 bases lying between them. CDR3 length: 14 residues. Through a sample-barcoded 5' primer and a J-beta primer mix, a second PCR was run for roughly 7 to 12 cycles. One entry per CDR3 protein, called by TCRdb with MiXCR from the 5' RACE reads. The sample has about 1.4 million distinct CDR3 sequences; roughly 59% are singletons. This clonotype was counted only a few times. No antigen is known for it. Extraction of total RNA produced a minimum of 5 micrograms from each sample. The origin of this receptor is a man aged 18 to 29 in good health. The rearrangement joins TRBV28 to TRBJ2-7; D tentatively reads TRBD1 or TRBD2 (5 bases each). Material for sequencing was blood. The CDR3: CASSFPGRYYEQYF. CDR3 sequence (DNA): TGTGCCAGCAGTTTTCCGGGGCGATACTACGAGCAGTACTTC.